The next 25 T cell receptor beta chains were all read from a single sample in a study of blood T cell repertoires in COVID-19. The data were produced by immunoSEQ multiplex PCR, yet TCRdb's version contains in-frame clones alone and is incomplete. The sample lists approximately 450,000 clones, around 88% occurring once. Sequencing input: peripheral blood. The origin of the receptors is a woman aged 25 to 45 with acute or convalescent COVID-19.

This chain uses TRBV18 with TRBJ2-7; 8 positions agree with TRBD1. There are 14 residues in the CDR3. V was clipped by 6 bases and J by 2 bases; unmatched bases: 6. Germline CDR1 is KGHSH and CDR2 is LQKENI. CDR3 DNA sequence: TGTGCCAGCTCTATCCGGGACAGGACCTACGAGCAGTACTTC. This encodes CASSIRDRTYEQYF.

The CDR3 DNA sequence: TGTGCCAGCAGCTCGTCGTGGGGTAGCGAGAAATACGAGCAGTACTTC. Protein: CASSSSWGSEKYEQYF. This chain connects TRBV5-8 to TRBJ2-7; perhaps TRBD2 as D (5 bases). This CDR3 region has 16 residues. The germline V and J ends were trimmed by 3 bases and 4 bases, with 20 bases remaining between them. Per the germline V gene, CDR1 is SGHTS and CDR2 is YDEGEE. The variable domain in full, with the rest retrieved from reference TRBV5-8 and TRBJ2-7, is EAGVTQSPTHLIKTRGQQATLRCSPISGHTSVYWYQQALGLGLQFLLWYDEGEERNRGNFPPRFSGRQFPNYSSELNVNALELEDSALYLCASSSSWGSEKYEQYFGPGTRLTVT.

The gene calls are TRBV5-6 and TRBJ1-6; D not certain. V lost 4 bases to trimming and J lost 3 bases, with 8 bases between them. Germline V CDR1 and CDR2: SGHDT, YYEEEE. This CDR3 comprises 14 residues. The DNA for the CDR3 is TGTGCCAGCAGCCCCTCCGGCTATAATTCACCCCTCCACTTT. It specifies CASSPSGYNSPLHF.

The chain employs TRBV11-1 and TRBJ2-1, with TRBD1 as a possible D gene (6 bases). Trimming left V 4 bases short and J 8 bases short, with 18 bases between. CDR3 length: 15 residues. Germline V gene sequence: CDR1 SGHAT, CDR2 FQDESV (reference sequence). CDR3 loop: CASSSRGRGIDEQFF. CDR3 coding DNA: TGTGCCAGCAGCTCAAGAGGCAGGGGAATCGATGAGCAGTTCTTC.

CDR3 loop: CASAQNRYGQAAYNEQFF. The CDR3, as DNA: TGTGCCAGCGCCCAGAACCGATACGGACAGGCAGCCTACAATGAGCAGTTCTTC. V is TRBV19 and J is TRBJ2-1; TRBD1 matches 7 bases. Germline V gene lookup returns CDR1 LNHDA and CDR2 SQIVND (reference sequence). V dropped 9 bases and J dropped 2; count of bases not matched to a gene: 19. The CDR3 sequence is 18 residues long. Together with reference TRBV19 and TRBJ2-1, the CDR3 gives the full variable domain: DGGITQSPKYLFRKEGQNVTLSCEQNLNHDAMYWYRQDPGQGLRLIYYSQIVNDFQKGDIAEGYSVSREKKESFPLTVTSAQKNPTAFYLCASAQNRYGQAAYNEQFFGPGTRLTVL.

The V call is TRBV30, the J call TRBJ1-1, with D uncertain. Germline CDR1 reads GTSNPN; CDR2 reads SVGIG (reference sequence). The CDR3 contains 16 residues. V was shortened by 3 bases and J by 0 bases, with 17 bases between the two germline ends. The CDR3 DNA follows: TGTGCCTGGAGAGATACAACAAGATTAATGAACACTGAAGCTTTCTTT. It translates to CAWRDTTRLMNTEAFF.

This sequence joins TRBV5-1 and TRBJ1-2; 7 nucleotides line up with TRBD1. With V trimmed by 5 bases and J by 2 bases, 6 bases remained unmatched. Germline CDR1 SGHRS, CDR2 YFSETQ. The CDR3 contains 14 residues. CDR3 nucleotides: TGCGCCAGCAGTCCAGGGGGTTTCAACTATGGCTACACCTTC. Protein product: CASSPGGFNYGYTF. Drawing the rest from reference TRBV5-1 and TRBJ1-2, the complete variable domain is KAGVTQTPRYLIKTRGQQVTLSCSPISGHRSVSWYQQTPGQGLQFLFEYFSETQRNKGNFPGRFSGRQFSNSRSEMNVSTLELGDSALYLCASSPGGFNYGYTFGSGTRLTVV.

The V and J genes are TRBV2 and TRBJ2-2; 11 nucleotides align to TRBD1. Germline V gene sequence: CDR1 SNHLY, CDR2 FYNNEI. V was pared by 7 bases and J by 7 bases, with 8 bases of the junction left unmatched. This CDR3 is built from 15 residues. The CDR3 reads CASTGQGVYGGELFF. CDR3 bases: TGTGCCAGCACGGGACAGGGGGTTTATGGCGGGGAGCTGTTTTTT.

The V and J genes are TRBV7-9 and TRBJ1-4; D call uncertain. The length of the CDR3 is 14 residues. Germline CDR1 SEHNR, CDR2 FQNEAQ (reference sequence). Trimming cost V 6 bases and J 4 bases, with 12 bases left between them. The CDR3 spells CASRPEGGNEKLFF. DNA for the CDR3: TGTGCCAGCAGACCAGAGGGTGGTAATGAAAAACTGTTTTTT.

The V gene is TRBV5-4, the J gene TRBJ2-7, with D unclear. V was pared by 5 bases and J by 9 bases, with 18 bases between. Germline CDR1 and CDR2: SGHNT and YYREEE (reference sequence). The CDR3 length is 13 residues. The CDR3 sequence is CASSIYGLTVQYF. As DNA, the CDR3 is TGTGCCAGCAGTATTTACGGTCTTACGGTGCAGTACTTC. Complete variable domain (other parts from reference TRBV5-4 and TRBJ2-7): ETGVTQSPTHLIKTRGQQVTLRCSSQSGHNTVSWYQQALGQGPQFIFQYYREEENGRGNFPPRFSGLQFPNYSSELNVNALELDDSALYLCASSIYGLTVQYFGPGTRLTVT.

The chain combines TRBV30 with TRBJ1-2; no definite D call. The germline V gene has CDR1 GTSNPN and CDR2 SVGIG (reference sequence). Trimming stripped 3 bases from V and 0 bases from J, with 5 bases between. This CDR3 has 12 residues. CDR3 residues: CAWSPANYGYTF. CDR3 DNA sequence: TGTGCCTGGAGCCCAGCTAACTATGGCTACACCTTC.

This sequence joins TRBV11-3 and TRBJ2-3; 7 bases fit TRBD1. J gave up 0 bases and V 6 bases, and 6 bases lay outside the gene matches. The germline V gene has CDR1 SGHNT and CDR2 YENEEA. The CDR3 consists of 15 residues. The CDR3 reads CASSKGAESTDTQYF. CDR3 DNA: TGTGCCAGCAGTAAGGGGGCGGAGAGCACAGATACGCAGTATTTT. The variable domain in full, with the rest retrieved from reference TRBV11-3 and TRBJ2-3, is EAGVVQSPRYKIIEKKQPVAFWCNPISGHNTLYWYLQNLGQGPELLIRYENEEAVDDSQLPKDRFSAERLKGVDSTLKIQPAELGDSAVYLCASSKGAESTDTQYFGPGTRLTVL.

CDR3 bases: TGTGCCAGCAGTTACGATGAGACTAGAAACAATGAGCAGTTCTTC. As protein: CASSYDETRNNEQFF. The chain carries TRBV6-5 and TRBJ2-1, with D perhaps TRBD2 (6 bases). Germline V gives CDR1 MNHEY, CDR2 SVGAGI. V was clipped by 2 bases and J by 5 bases, with 13 bases between them. The CDR3 is 15 residues long.

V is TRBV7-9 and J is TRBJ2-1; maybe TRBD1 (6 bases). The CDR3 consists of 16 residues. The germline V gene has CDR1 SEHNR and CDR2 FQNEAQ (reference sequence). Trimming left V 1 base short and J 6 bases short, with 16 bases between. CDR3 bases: TGTGCCAGCAGCTTAGGATTTACAGGGCGTGGCAATGAGCAGTTCTTC. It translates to CASSLGFTGRGNEQFF.

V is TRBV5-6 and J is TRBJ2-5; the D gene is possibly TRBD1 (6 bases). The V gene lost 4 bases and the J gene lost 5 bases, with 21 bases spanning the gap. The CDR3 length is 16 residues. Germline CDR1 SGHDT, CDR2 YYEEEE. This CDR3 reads CASSANRVGSGETQYF. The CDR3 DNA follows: TGTGCCAGCAGCGCTAACAGGGTCGGTTCCGGGGAGACCCAGTACTTC. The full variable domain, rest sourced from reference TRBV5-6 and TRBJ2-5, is DAGVTQSPTHLIKTRGQQVTLRCSPKSGHDTVSWYQQALGQGPQFIFQYYEEEERQRGNFPDRFSGHQFPNYSSELNVNALLLGDSALYLCASSANRVGSGETQYFGPGTRLLVL.

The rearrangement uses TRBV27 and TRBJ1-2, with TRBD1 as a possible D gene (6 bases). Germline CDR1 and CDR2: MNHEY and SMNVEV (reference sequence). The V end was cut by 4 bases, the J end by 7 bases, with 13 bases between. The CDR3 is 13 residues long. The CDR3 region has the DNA TGTGCCAGCAGTTCAACAGGGTACGGTGGCTACACCTTC. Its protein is CASSSTGYGGYTF.

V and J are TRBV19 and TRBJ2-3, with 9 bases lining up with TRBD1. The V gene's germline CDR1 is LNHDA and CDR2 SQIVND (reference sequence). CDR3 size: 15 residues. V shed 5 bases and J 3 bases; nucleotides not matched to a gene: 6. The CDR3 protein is CASSPTGGKTDTQYF. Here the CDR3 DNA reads TGTGCCAGTAGTCCCACAGGGGGCAAAACAGATACGCAGTATTTT.

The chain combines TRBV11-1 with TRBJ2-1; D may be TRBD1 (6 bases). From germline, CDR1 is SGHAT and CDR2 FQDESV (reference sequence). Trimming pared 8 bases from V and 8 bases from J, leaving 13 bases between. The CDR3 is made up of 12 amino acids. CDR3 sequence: CASGKQGYEQFF. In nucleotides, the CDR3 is TGTGCCAGCGGAAAACAGGGCTATGAGCAGTTCTTC.

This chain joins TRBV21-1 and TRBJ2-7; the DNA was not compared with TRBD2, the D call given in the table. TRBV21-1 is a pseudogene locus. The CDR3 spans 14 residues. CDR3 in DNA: TGTGCCAGCAGCAATCCGGGACTAGCGGGTGAGCAGTACTTC. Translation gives CASSNPGLAGEQYF.

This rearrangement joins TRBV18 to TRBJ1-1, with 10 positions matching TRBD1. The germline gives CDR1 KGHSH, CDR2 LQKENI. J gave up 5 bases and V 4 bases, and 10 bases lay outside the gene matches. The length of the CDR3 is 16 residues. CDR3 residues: CASSRPGTGAGTEAFF. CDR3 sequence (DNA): TGTGCCAGCTCACGTCCCGGGACAGGGGCTGGGACTGAAGCTTTCTTT.

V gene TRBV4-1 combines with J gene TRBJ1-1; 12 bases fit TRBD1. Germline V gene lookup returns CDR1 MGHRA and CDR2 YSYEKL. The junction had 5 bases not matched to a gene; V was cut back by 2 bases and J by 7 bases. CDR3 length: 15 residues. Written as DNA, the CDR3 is TGCGCCAGCAGCCAACCGGGACAGGGGGCGATTGAAGCTTTCTTT. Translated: CASSQPGQGAIEAFF.

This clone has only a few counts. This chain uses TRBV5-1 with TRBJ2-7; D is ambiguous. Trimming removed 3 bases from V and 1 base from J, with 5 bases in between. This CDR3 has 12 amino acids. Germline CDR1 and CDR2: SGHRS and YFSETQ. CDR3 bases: TGCGCCAGCAGCTCGACTTCCTACGAGCAGTACTTC. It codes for CASSSTSYEQYF.

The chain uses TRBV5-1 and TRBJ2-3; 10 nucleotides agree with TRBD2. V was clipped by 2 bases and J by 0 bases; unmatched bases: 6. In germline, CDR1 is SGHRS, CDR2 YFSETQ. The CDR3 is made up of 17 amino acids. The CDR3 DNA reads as TGCGCCAGCAGCTTTATTAGCGGGGGGTTTAGCACAGATACGCAGTATTTT. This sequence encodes CASSFISGGFSTDTQYF.

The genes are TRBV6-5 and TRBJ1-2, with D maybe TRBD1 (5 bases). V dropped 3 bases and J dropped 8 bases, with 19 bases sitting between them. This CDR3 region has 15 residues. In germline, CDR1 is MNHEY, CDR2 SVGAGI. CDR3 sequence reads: CASSYHPGPGDGYTF. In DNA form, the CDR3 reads TGTGCCAGCAGTTATCATCCGGGACCGGGAGACGGCTACACCTTC.

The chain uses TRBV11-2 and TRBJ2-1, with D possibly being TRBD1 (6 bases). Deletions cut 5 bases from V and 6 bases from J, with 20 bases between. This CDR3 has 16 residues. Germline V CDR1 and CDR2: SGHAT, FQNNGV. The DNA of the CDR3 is TGTGCCAGCAGCCCACGCCGGACAGACTCTCTCAATGAGCAGTTCTTC. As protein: CASSPRRTDSLNEQFF.